One TCR beta chain is described in this entry. What it binds is not known. The PCR used 60 Vbeta and 13 Jbeta primers. Sequenced by immunoSEQ multiplex PCR; TCRdb stores in-frame clones only, minus some. The table has over 100,000 clones, 65% to 75% seen once; the top ten hold around 4.9%. The sample originates from a study of cytomegalovirus exposure and HLA in healthy donors. Study-level background: Roughly 80 million unique TCRs from HLA-typed donors made up an early data release. Study observations and caveats: After further analysis at a later stage, 16,951 TCR beta sequences were associated with HLA alleles at 0.05 false discovery rate. Most subjects had HLA-A and HLA-B alleles reportedly predicted accurately by TCR beta sequences.

From germline, CDR1 is SGHRS and CDR2 YFSETQ. CDR3 length equals 15 residues. Trimming removed 4 bases at V and 3 bases at J, with 13 bases between. The sequence was obtained from a man aged 25 to 40 in good health and CMV-seropositive. Material: PBMCs. The chain has TRBV5-1 and TRBJ1-4; D possibly corresponds to TRBD1 (5 bases). CDR3 amino acids: CASSRGREANEKLFF. CDR3 DNA sequence: TGCGCCAGCAGCCGGGGCCGGGAGGCTAATGAAAAACTGTTTTTT.